The clone carrying this T cell receptor (beta chain) came up many times. The antigen remains undetermined. This record comes from a study of spatial heterogeneity in lung cancer. Study background: Counts of TCR transcripts in tumor regions correlated strongly with a T cell module score (derived from matched bulk RNA-seq). Points from the study as a whole: In tumors, expanded intratumoral alpha and beta TCR counts tracked mutation counts.

Time point noted: sample taken at primary tumor resection. The cohort: over 65 early-stage, untreated non-small cell lung cancer patients. Frozen PBMC, nontumor lung or tumor provided whole RNA, which was sequenced unsorted. MiXCR, applied by TCRdb to the 5' RACE reads, yields one record per CDR3 protein. The sample lists fewer than 8,500 distinct CDR3 sequences; 8.2% were seen once. Trimming took 2 bases from V and 2 from J, leaving 10 bases between them. This CDR3 has 14 amino acids. Germline values: CDR1 MNHEY, CDR2 SVGAGI. The rearrangement joins TRBV6-5 to TRBJ2-7; D is possibly TRBD2 (5 bases). The sequencing here drew on lung tumor tissue, taken at surgery. This clonotype originated in a male donor with early-stage non-small cell lung cancer. The CDR3 spells CASSYGLETYEQYF. DNA of the CDR3: TGTGCCAGCAGTTACGGACTGGAGACCTACGAGCAGTACTTC.